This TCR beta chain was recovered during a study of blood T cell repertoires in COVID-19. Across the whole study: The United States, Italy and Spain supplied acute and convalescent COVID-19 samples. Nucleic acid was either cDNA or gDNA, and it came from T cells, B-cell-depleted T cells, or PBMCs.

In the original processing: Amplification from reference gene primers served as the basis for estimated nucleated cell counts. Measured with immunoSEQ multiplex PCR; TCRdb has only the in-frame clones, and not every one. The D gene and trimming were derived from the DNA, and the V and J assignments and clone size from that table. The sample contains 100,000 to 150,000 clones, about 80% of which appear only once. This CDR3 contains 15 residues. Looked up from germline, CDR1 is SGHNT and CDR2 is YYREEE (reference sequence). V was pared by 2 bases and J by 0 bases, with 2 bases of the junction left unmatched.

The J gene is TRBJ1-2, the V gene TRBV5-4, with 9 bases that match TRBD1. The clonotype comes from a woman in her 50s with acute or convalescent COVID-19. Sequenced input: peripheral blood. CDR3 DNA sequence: TGTGCCAGCAGCTTTGGACAGGGGACTAACTATGGCTACACCTTC. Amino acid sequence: CASSFGQGTNYGYTF.